This T cell receptor (beta chain) is drawn from a study of shared clonotypes between healthy human individuals. Terminally differentiated effector memory CD45RA+ cells were excluded from the naive CD8 cells, which were CD45RO-negative and positively selected for CCR7. Trimming took 0 bases from V and 5 from J, leaving 8 bases between them. The CDR3 loop spans 14 amino acids. The V gene's germline CDR1 is MGHRA and CDR2 YSYEKL. General study results and limits: Non-shared clonotypes were found to have lower generation probabilities than the clonotypes that were shared by all four of the sorted-subset donors. Few donors restricted represented genetic and exposure-history diversity.

Comment on this clone: What it binds is not known.

Assay used: immunoSEQ multiplex PCR; TCRdb lists only in-frame clones, some missing. The table records approximately 2,200,000 clones, 85% to 95% of them present only once. The source is a man between 18 and 35 years old in good health. Some clones in this sample may be carry-over from other donors' samples. V and J are TRBV4-1 and TRBJ2-1, with D maybe TRBD1 (5 bases). The sample taken for sequencing was naive CD8+ T cells from PBMCs. The DNA for the CDR3 is TGCGCCAGCAGCCAAGATCCAGGGAACAATGAGCAGTTCTTC. Its protein is CASSQDPGNNEQFF.